This is a list of T cell receptor beta chains from one sample in a study of CD4+ T cells in melanoma. The assay was immunoSEQ multiplex PCR, and TCRdb's table has in-frame clones only and misses some. The sample records 55,000 or so clones, 60% to 80% being singletons. The sequencing sample was made of tumor tissue. Every receptor here comes from a human donor with melanoma. Each CDR3 is given with its conserved first and last residue. A D gene is named only where the DNA matches it firmly. Some rows have no size entry. The others give once, few or many, or a class for an expanded clone.

D: .; length: 17; J: TRBJ1-6; size: .; V: TRBV7-9; CDR3: CASSLGGSSGPNSPLHF; DNA: TGTGCCAGCAGCTTAGGTGGGTCTTCGGGCCCTAATTCACCCCTCCACTTT
D: .; length: 17; J: TRBJ2-7; size: .; V: TRBV7-9; CDR3: CASSLGPPGFTGYEQYF; DNA: TGTGCCAGCAGCTTGGGGCCCCCGGGTTTCACCGGGTACGAGCAGTACTTC
D: .; length: 14; J: TRBJ1-1; size: few; V: TRBV28; CDR3: CASINPGKNTEAFF; DNA: TGTGCCAGCATCAATCCCGGGAAAAACACTGAAGCTTTCTTT
D: .; length: 13; J: TRBJ1-2; size: .; V: TRBV29-1; CDR3: CSVRSPVNYGYTF; DNA: TGCAGCGTCCGGTCTCCTGTAAACTATGGCTACACCTTC
D: .; length: 11; J: TRBJ2-1; size: many; V: TRBV6-5; CDR3: CASSDGPEQFF; DNA: TGTGCCAGCAGTGACGGACCTGAGCAGTTCTTC
D: .; length: 16; J: TRBJ1-4; size: .; V: TRBV19; CDR3: CATSDARGPTNEKLFF; DNA: TGTGCCACCTCGGACGCAAGAGGGCCAACTAATGAAAAACTGTTTTTT
D: TRBD1; length: 14; J: TRBJ2-7; size: .; V: TRBV4-2; CDR3: CASSFGTGIYEQYF; DNA: TGTGCCAGCAGCTTCGGGACAGGGATCTACGAGCAGTACTTC
D: .; length: 16; J: TRBJ2-5; size: .; V: TRBV4-2; CDR3: CASSQEGIGPQETQYF; DNA: TGTGCCAGCAGCCAAGAGGGGATTGGCCCACAAGAGACCCAGTACTTC
D: TRBD1; length: 16; J: TRBJ2-7; size: few; V: TRBV28; CDR3: CASSYTQGAFSYEQYF; DNA: TGTGCCAGCAGTTATACACAGGGGGCTTTTTCCTACGAGCAGTACTTC
D: .; length: 13; J: TRBJ1-5; size: .; V: TRBV11-2; CDR3: CASSLDMARPQHF; DNA: TGTGCCAGCAGCTTAGATATGGCGAGACCCCAGCATTTT
D: .; length: 14; J: TRBJ1-5; size: many; V: TRBV7-2; CDR3: CASSLVGDNQPQHF; DNA: TGTGCCAGCAGCTTAGTGGGTGACAATCAGCCCCAGCATTTT
D: .; length: 13; J: TRBJ1-2; size: few; V: TRBV5-5; CDR3: CASSLEGSYGYTF; DNA: TGTGCCAGCAGCTTGGAGGGGAGCTATGGCTACACCTTC
D: .; length: 12; J: TRBJ1-4; size: .; V: TRBV7-9; CDR3: CASSLGGEKLFF; DNA: TGTGCCAGCAGCTTGGGGGGGGAAAAACTGTTTTTT
D: .; length: 14; J: TRBJ2-7; size: .; V: TRBV5-6; CDR3: CASSRLTVTYEQYF; DNA: TGTGCCAGCAGCCGGCTGACAGTAACCTACGAGCAGTACTTC
D: .; length: 11; J: TRBJ2-7; size: .; V: TRBV25-1; CDR3: CASSVSYEQYF; DNA: TGTGCCAGCAGTGTTTCCTACGAGCAGTACTTC
D: TRBD1; length: 17; J: TRBJ1-4; size: .; V: TRBV4-2; CDR3: CASSQELVGQGYEKLFF; DNA: TGTGCCAGCAGCCAAGAACTAGTGGGACAGGGGTATGAAAAACTGTTTTTT
D: .; length: 14; J: TRBJ1-3; size: .; V: TRBV7-2; CDR3: CASSLAPGADTIYF; DNA: TGTGCCAGCAGCTTAGCTCCGGGGGCGGACACCATATATTTT
D: TRBD2; length: 14; J: TRBJ2-1; size: many; V: TRBV7-6; CDR3: CASTDPSGYNEQFF; DNA: TGTGCCAGCACGGACCCTAGCGGTTACAATGAGCAGTTCTTC
D: .; length: 14; J: TRBJ1-4; size: .; V: TRBV5-8; CDR3: CASSLKGRYEKLFF; DNA: TGTGCCAGCAGCTTGAAGGGACGCTATGAAAAACTGTTTTTT
D: TRBD1; length: 15; J: TRBJ2-1; size: .; V: TRBV5-8; CDR3: CASSTGQGLYNEQFF; DNA: TGTGCCAGCAGCACCGGACAGGGGCTGTACAATGAGCAGTTCTTC
D: TRBD1; length: 17; J: TRBJ2-7; size: .; V: TRBV28; CDR3: CASSLPGQGTIVYEQYF; DNA: TGTGCCAGCAGTTTACCCGGACAGGGGACGATCGTATACGAGCAGTACTTC
D: TRBD1; length: 15; J: TRBJ2-1; size: once; V: TRBV11-3; CDR3: CASSLRQGDYNEQFF; DNA: TGTGCCAGCAGCTTGCGTCAGGGGGATTACAATGAGCAGTTCTTC
D: TRBD1; length: 17; J: TRBJ2-2; size: .; V: TRBV23-1; CDR3: CASGKDREEGNTGELFF; DNA: TGCGCCAGCGGGAAAGACAGGGAAGAGGGGAACACCGGGGAGCTGTTTTTT
D: TRBD2; length: 16; J: TRBJ2-7; size: .; V: TRBV5-1; CDR3: CASSLAGGLAVLEQYF; DNA: TGCGCCAGCAGCTTGGCCGGAGGACTAGCGGTTCTCGAGCAGTACTTC
D: .; length: 11; J: TRBJ2-7; size: .; V: TRBV7-2; CDR3: CASGFRYEQYF; DNA: TGTGCCAGCGGTTTTCGTTACGAGCAGTACTTC
D: TRBD2; length: 16; J: TRBJ2-5; size: many; V: TRBV28; CDR3: CASSPTSGGGQETQYF; DNA: TGTGCCAGCAGCCCTACTAGCGGGGGGGGACAAGAGACCCAGTACTTC
D: .; length: 16; J: TRBJ1-6; size: once; V: TRBV7-2; CDR3: CASSLGFSVNNSPLHF; DNA: TGTGCCAGCAGCTTAGGGTTCAGTGTTAATAATTCACCCCTCCACTTT
D: .; length: 13; J: TRBJ1-5; size: once; V: TRBV19; CDR3: CASSDNSNQPQHF; DNA: TGTGCCAGTAGTGATAATAGCAATCAGCCCCAGCATTTT
D: .; length: 15; J: TRBJ2-2; size: once; V: TRBV7-8; CDR3: CASSLIPWGAGELFF; DNA: TGTGCCAGCAGCTTAATCCCGTGGGGGGCCGGGGAGCTGTTTTTT
D: TRBD1; length: 16; J: TRBJ2-2; size: few; V: TRBV15; CDR3: CATRKGSAGGPGELFF; DNA: TGTGCCACCAGAAAGGGGTCGGCAGGGGGTCCCGGGGAGCTGTTTTTT
D: TRBD2; length: 16; J: TRBJ2-1; size: once; V: TRBV5-4; CDR3: CASSAPSGGAGNEQFF; DNA: TGTGCCAGCAGCGCACCTAGCGGGGGGGCGGGGAATGAGCAGTTCTTC
D: TRBD2; length: 16; J: TRBJ2-5; size: many; V: TRBV9; CDR3: CASSVEYERGAETQYF; DNA: TGTGCCAGCAGCGTAGAATACGAGCGGGGGGCTGAGACCCAGTACTTC
D: .; length: 13; J: TRBJ1-1; size: .; V: TRBV5-1; CDR3: CASSLTANTEAFF; DNA: TGCGCCAGCAGCTTAACAGCTAACACTGAAGCTTTCTTT
D: TRBD1; length: 13; J: TRBJ2-1; size: .; V: TRBV4-3; CDR3: CASSRLTGGEQFF; DNA: TGCGCCAGCAGCCGCCTAACAGGGGGTGAGCAGTTCTTC
D: .; length: 16; J: TRBJ2-3; size: many; V: TRBV4-2; CDR3: CASSPHVGASTDTQYF; DNA: TGTGCCAGCAGCCCTCATGTGGGGGCTAGCACAGATACGCAGTATTTT